The clone carrying this TCR beta chain was counted once. Only in-frame clones appear in the TCRdb table, and some are missing; sequencing was by immunoSEQ multiplex PCR. Here the sample spans 91,000 or so clones, more than 85% being singletons. Germline V gives CDR1 KGHSH, CDR2 LQKENI. V dropped 0 bases and J dropped 2; count of bases not matched to a gene: 2. The CDR3 runs 15 residues. This record comes from a study of control samples from healthy donors and cancer patients. The sequence was collected from a woman aged 25 to 39 in good health. Sequenced sample: blood. This chain uses TRBV18 with TRBJ2-7; 9 bases are shared with TRBD1. The CDR3 loop is CASSPPGTGTYEQYF. The DNA for the CDR3 is TGTGCCAGCTCACCACCGGGGACAGGGACCTACGAGCAGTACTTC.